The 7 T cell receptor beta chains given below trace back to one sample, sequenced in a study of blood T cell repertoires in COVID-19. Using immunoSEQ multiplex PCR, the repertoire was profiled, and TCRdb retains in-frame clones only, with some absent. The sample has some 28,000 clones; 70% to 90% are singletons. The sequenced material came from peripheral blood. The origin of the receptors is a human donor in a cohort sampled during active COVID-19.

J is TRBJ2-5 and V is TRBV18, with 9 bases identical to TRBD1. Germline CDR1 and CDR2: KGHSH and LQKENI. The CDR3 covers 13 residues. The junction had 1 base not matched to a gene; V was cut back by 3 bases and J by 5 bases. CDR3 coding DNA: TGTGCCAGCTCACCGGGACAGGGCGAGACCCAGTACTTC. Protein product: CASSPGQGETQYF.

The rearrangement joins TRBV19 to TRBJ2-1, with 11 bases matching TRBD2. From germline, CDR1 is LNHDA and CDR2 SQIVND (reference sequence). The CDR3 length is 18 residues. J gave up 4 bases and V 6 bases, and 14 bases lay outside the gene matches. For the CDR3, the DNA is TGTGCCAGTAGAGGGATAGCGGGAGGGCAGGGGAATTACAATGAGCAGTTCTTC. This codes for CASRGIAGGQGNYNEQFF.

The chain couples TRBV6-5 to TRBJ1-4; a weak D match, TRBD1 (6 bases). The CDR3 covers 14 residues. V lost 3 bases and J lost 5, with 10 bases in between. Germline CDR1 reads MNHEY; CDR2 reads SVGAGI. DNA of the CDR3: TGTGCCAGCAGTTATGGACAGACGAATGAAAAACTGTTTTTT. Its translation is CASSYGQTNEKLFF.

This chain uses TRBV6-4 with TRBJ2-1, with 11 positions matching TRBD2. V shed 4 bases and J 6 bases; nucleotides not matched to a gene: 5. Germline loops: CDR1 MRHNA, CDR2 SNTAGT. The CDR3 totals 15 residues. The CDR3 reads CASSASGTSGNEQFF. CDR3 nucleotide sequence: TGTGCCAGCAGTGCGTCCGGGACTAGCGGCAATGAGCAGTTCTTC.

V usage is TRBV6-5 and J usage is TRBJ1-5; no firm D call. Germline CDR1 MNHEY, CDR2 SVGAGI. The CDR3 totals 12 residues. For the CDR3, the DNA is TGTGTCTGTACAGACCTAAGAAAGCCCCAGCATTTT. This translates into CVCTDLRKPQHF.

This chain links TRBV10-1 with TRBJ1-3; D not certain. This CDR3 is 16 amino acids long. Germline V lookup: CDR1 WNHNN, CDR2 SYGVQD (reference sequence). Trimming took off 4 bases at V and 0 bases at J, with 13 bases between the two ends. CDR3 sequence: CASSAEISNSGNTIYF. CDR3 nucleotide sequence: TGCGCCAGCAGTGCGGAGATCAGTAACTCTGGAAACACCATATATTTT.

CDR3 nucleotide sequence: TGTGCCAGCAGCTCCCCCCCGAATGAGCAGTTCTTC. As protein: CASSSPPNEQFF. The chain uses TRBV6-5 and TRBJ2-1; D is unclear. The germline V and J ends were trimmed by 6 bases and 7 bases, with 10 bases remaining between them. The germline gives CDR1 MNHEY, CDR2 SVGAGI. This CDR3 contains 12 residues.